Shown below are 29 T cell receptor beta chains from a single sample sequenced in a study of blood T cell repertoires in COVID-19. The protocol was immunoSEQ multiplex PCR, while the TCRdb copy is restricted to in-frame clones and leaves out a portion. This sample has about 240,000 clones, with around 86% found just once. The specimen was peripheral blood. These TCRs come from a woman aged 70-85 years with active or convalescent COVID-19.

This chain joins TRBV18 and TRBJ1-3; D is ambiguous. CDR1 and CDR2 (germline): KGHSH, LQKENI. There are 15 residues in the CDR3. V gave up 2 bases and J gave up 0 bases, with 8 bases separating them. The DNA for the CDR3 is TGTGCCAGCTCACCAACGGGTTACTCTGGAAACACCATATATTTT. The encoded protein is CASSPTGYSGNTIYF.

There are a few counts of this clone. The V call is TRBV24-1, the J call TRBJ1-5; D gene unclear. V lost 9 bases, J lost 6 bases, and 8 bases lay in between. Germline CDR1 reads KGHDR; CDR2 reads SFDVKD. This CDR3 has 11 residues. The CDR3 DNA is TGTGCCACCCCCATACTTCAGCCCCAGCATTTT. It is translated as CATPILQPQHF.

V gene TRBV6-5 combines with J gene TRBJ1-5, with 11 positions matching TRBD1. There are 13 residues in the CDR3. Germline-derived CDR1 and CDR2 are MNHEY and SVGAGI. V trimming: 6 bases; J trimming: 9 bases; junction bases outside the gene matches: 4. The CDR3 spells CASSGQGARPQHF. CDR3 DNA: TGTGCCAGCAGCGGACAGGGGGCTCGGCCCCAGCATTTT.

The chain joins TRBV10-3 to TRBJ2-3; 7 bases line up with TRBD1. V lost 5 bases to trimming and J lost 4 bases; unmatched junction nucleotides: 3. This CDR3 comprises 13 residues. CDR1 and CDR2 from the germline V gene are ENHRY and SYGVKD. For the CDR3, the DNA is TGTGCCATCAGTTTAGGGGGCCCAGATACGCAGTATTTT. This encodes CAISLGGPDTQYF.

The CDR3 reads CATSTEGLAEGIEQFF. CDR3 in DNA: TGTGCCACCAGCACCGAGGGACTAGCGGAGGGCATTGAGCAGTTCTTC. The chain recombines TRBV15 with TRBJ2-1; 11 bases are shared with TRBD2. There are 16 residues in the CDR3. CDR1 and CDR2 (germline): LNHNV, YYDKDF (reference sequence). Unmatched junction bases numbered 11, after V lost 4 bases and J lost 9 bases.

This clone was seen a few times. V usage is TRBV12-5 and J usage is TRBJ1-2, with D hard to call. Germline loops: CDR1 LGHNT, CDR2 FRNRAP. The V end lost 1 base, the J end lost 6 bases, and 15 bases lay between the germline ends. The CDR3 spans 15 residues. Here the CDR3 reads CASGLGGGGIDGYTF. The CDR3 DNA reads TGTGCTAGTGGTTTGGGGGGAGGCGGAATAGATGGCTACACCTTC. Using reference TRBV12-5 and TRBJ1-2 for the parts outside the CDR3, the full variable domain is DARVTQTPRHKVTEMGQEVTMRCQPILGHNTVFWYRQTMMQGLELLAYFRNRAPLDDSGMPKDRFSAEMPDATLATLKIQPSEPRDSAVYFCASGLGGGGIDGYTFGSGTRLTVV.

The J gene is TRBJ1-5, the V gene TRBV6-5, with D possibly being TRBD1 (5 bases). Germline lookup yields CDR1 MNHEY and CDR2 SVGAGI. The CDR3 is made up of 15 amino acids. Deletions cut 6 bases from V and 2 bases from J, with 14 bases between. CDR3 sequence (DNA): TGTGCCAGCAGGGACACCGGCATGGGCAATCAGCCCCAGCATTTT. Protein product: CASRDTGMGNQPQHF.

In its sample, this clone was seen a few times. Written as DNA, the CDR3 is TGTGCCAGCAGCGCGGTGGTTACCGGGGAGCTGTTTTTT. As protein: CASSAVVTGELFF. The V gene is TRBV5-5, the J gene TRBJ2-2; unclear D gene. V lost 4 bases and J 5 bases, leaving 9 bases between the germline ends. Germline V gene data show CDR1 as SGHKS and CDR2 as YYEKEE (reference sequence). The CDR3 consists of 13 residues.

CDR3 DNA: TGTGCCACCAGCAGAGATTTCGGAGCGGAAGCTTTCTTT. Translation: CATSRDFGAEAFF. The chain recombines TRBV15 with TRBJ1-1; D gene unclear. Between the trimmed V and J ends, which lost 0 bases and 8 bases, there was a span of 10 bases. Germline loops: CDR1 LNHNV, CDR2 YYDKDF (reference sequence). The CDR3 has 13 residues. Complete variable domain (other parts from reference TRBV15 and TRBJ1-1): DAMVIQNPRYQVTQFGKPVTLSCSQTLNHNVMYWYQQKSSQAPKLLFHYYDKDFNNEADTPDNFQSRRPNTSFCFLDIRSPGLGDTAMYLCATSRDFGAEAFFGQGTRLTVV.

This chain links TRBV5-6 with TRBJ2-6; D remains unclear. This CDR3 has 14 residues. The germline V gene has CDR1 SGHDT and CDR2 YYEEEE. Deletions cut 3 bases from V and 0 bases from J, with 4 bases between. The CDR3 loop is CASSSNSGANVLTF. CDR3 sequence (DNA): TGTGCCAGCAGCTCCAACTCTGGGGCCAACGTCCTGACTTTC.

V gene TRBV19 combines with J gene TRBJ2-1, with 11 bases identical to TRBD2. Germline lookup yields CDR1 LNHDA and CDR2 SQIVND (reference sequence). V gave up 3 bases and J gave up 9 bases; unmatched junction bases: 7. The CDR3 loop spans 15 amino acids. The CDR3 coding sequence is TGTGCCAGTAGTATGTTAGCGGGGGGGCCTGTTGAGCAGTTCTTC. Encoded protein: CASSMLAGGPVEQFF.

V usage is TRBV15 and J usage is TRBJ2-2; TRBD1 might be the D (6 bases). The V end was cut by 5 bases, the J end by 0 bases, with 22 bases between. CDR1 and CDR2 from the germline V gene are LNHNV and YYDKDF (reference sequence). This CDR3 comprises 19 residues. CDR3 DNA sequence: TGTGCCACCAGCGGGACCCAGGGGATCAGGGCCGCGAACACCGGGGAGCTGTTTTTT. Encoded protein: CATSGTQGIRAANTGELFF.

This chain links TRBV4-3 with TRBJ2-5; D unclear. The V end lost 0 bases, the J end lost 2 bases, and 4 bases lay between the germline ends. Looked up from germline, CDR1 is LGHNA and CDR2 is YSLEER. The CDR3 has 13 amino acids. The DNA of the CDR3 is TGCGCCAGCAGCCAAGACAGTCAAGAGACCCAGTACTTC. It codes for CASSQDSQETQYF.

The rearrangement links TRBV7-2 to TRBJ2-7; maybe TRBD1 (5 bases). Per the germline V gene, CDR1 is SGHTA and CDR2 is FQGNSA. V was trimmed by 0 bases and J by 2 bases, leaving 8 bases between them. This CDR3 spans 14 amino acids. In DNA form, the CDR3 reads TGTGCCAGCAGCTTAGCCCGACAGACCTACGAGCAGTACTTC. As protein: CASSLARQTYEQYF.

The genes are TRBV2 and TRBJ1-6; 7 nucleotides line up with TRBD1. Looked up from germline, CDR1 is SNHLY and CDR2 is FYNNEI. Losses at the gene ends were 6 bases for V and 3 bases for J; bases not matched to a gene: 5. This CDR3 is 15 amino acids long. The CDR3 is CASRVQGDYNSPLHF. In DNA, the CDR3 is TGTGCCAGCAGGGTCCAGGGGGACTATAATTCACCCCTCCACTTT.

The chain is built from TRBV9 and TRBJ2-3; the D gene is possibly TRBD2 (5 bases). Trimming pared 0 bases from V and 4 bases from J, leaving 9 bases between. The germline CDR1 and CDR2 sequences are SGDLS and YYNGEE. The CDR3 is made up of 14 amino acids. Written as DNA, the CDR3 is TGTGCCAGCAGCGTAGGATTGGGAGCAGATACGCAGTATTTT. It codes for CASSVGLGADTQYF. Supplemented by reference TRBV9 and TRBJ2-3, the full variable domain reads DSGVTQTPKHLITATGQRVTLRCSPRSGDLSVYWYQQSLDQGLQFLIQYYNGEERAKGNILERFSAQQFPDLHSELNLSSLELGDSALYFCASSVGLGADTQYFGPGTRLTVL.

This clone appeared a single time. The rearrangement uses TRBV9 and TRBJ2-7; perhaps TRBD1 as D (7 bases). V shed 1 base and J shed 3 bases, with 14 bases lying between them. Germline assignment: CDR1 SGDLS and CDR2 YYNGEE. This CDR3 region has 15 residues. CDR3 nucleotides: TGTGCCAGCAGCGTAAGGGCAGGGGGAGGCTACGAGCAGTACTTC. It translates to CASSVRAGGGYEQYF. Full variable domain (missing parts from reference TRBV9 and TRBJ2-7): DSGVTQTPKHLITATGQRVTLRCSPRSGDLSVYWYQQSLDQGLQFLIQYYNGEERAKGNILERFSAQQFPDLHSELNLSSLELGDSALYFCASSVRAGGGYEQYFGPGTRLTVT.

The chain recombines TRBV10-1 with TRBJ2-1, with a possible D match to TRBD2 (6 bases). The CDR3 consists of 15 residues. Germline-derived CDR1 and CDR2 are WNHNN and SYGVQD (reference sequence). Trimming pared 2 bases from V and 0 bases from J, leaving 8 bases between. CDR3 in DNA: TGCGCCAGCAGTGAGGCGACTAGCTCCTACAATGAGCAGTTCTTC. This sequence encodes CASSEATSSYNEQFF.

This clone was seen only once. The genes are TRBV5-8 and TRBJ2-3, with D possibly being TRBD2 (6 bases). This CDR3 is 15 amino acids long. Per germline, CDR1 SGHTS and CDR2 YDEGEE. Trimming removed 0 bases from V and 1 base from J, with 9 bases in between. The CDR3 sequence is CASSLGDLGTDTQYF. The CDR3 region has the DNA TGTGCCAGCAGCTTGGGGGACTTGGGCACAGATACGCAGTATTTT.

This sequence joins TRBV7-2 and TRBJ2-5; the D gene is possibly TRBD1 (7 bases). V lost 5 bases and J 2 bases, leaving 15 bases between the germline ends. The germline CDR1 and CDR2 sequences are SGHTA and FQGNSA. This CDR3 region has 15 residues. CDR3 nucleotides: TGTGCCAGCAGCCAGGGGGGACAGATACAAGAGACCCAGTACTTC. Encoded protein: CASSQGGQIQETQYF.

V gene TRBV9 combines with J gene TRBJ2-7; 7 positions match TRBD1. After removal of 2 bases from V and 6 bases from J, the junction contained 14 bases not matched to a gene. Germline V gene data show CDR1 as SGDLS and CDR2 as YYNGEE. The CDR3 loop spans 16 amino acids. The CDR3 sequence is CASSVAPITGEAEQYF. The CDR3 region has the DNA TGTGCCAGCAGCGTCGCCCCTATTACAGGGGAAGCCGAGCAGTACTTC. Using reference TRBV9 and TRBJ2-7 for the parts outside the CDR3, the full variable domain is DSGVTQTPKHLITATGQRVTLRCSPRSGDLSVYWYQQSLDQGLQFLIQYYNGEERAKGNILERFSAQQFPDLHSELNLSSLELGDSALYFCASSVAPITGEAEQYFGPGTRLTVT.

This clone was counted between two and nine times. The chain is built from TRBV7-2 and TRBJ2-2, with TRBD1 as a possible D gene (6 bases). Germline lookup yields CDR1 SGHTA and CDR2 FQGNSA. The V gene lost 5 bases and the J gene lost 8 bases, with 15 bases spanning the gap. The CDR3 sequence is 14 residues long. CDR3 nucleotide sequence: TGTGCCAGCAGCACTAGTCAGGGGTTGGGGGAGCTGTTTTTT. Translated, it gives CASSTSQGLGELFF.

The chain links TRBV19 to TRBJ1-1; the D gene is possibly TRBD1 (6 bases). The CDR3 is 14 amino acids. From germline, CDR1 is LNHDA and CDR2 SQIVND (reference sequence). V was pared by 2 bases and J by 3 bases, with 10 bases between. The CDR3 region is CASSIRGADTEAFF. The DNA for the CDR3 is TGTGCCAGTAGTATACGGGGGGCGGACACTGAAGCTTTCTTT.

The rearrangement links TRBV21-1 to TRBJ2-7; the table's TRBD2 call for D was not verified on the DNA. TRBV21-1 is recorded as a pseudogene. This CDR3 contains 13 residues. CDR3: CASSKGEDYEQYF. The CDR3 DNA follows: TGTGCCAGCAGCAAAGGGGAGGATTACGAGCAGTACTTC.

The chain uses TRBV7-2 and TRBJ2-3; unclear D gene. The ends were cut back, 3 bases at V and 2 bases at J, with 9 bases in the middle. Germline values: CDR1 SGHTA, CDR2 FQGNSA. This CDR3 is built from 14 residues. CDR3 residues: CASSFVQATDTQYF. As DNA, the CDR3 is TGTGCCAGCAGCTTCGTCCAGGCCACAGATACGCAGTATTTT.

Here the CDR3 DNA reads TGTGCCACCGACAGGGGAGGAATCGTGTTAAGTAGCAATCAGCCCCAGCATTTT. Amino acids: CATDRGGIVLSSNQPQHF. The V and J genes are TRBV27 and TRBJ1-5, with 8 bases fitting TRBD1. Trimming at V came to 10 bases and at J to 0 bases, leaving 17 bases not matched to a gene. This CDR3 comprises 18 residues. CDR1 and CDR2 from the germline V gene are MNHEY and SMNVEV (reference sequence).

The CDR3 loop reads CASSFLTGQNTEAFF. CDR3 DNA sequence: TGCGCCAGCAGCTTTCTGACAGGGCAGAACACTGAAGCTTTCTTT. The chain joins TRBV5-1 to TRBJ1-1, with TRBD1 identical over 7 bases. CDR3 length equals 15 residues. The germline gives CDR1 SGHRS, CDR2 YFSETQ. The V gene end was trimmed by 2 bases and the J gene end by 1 base; junction bases not matched to a gene: 5.

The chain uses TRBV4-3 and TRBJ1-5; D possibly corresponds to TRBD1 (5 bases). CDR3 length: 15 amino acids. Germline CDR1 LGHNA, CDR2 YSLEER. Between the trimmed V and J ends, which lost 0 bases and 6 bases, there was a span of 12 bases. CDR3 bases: TGCGCCAGCAGCCAAGAGCTAGTGGGGGGTCAGCCCCAGCATTTT. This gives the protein CASSQELVGGQPQHF.

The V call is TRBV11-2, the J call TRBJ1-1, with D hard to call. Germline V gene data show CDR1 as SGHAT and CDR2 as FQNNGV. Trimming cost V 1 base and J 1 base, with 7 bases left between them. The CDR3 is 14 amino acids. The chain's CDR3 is CASSLVGQNTEAFF. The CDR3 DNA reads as TGTGCCAGCAGCTTAGTTGGGCAGAACACTGAAGCTTTCTTT.